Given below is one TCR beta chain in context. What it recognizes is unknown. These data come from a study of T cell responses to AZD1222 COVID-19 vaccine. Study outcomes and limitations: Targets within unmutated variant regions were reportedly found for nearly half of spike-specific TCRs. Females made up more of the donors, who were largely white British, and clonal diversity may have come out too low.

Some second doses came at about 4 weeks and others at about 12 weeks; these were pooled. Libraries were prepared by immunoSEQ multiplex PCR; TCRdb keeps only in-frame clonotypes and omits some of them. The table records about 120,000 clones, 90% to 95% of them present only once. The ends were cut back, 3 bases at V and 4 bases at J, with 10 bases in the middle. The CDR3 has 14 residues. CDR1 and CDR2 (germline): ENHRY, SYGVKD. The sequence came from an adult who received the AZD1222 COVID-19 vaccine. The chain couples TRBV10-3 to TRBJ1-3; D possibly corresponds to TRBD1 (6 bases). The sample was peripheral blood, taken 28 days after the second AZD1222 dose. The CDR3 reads CAISEGGAGNTIYF. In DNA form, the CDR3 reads TGTGCCATCAGTGAAGGGGGGGCCGGAAACACCATATATTTT.